The 3 T cell receptor beta chains below were found in one sample sequenced in a study of blood T cell repertoires in COVID-19. The repertoire was sequenced with immunoSEQ multiplex PCR; TCRdb's copy has only in-frame clones and lacks some. Of over 200,000 clones listed, roughly 88% are singletons. The material sequenced was peripheral blood. The receptors originated from a human donor in a cohort sampled during active COVID-19.

This chain links TRBV7-8 with TRBJ2-6, with TRBD1 identical over 8 bases. CDR1 and CDR2 from the germline V gene are SGHVS and FQNEAQ. With V trimmed by 4 bases and J by 3 bases, 5 bases remained unmatched. The CDR3 totals 16 residues. CDR3 nucleotides: TGTGCCAGCAGCTCAACAGGGGGTATTGGGGCCAACGTCCTGACTTTC. Its translation is CASSSTGGIGANVLTF.

This chain connects TRBV7-9 to TRBJ1-1; no firm D call. Deletions cut 6 bases from V and 5 bases from J, with 10 bases between. This CDR3 contains 12 residues. CDR1 SEHNR and CDR2 FQNEAQ come from the germline V gene (reference sequence). Written as DNA, the CDR3 is TGTGCCAGCAGGCCAACATGGACTGAAGCTTTCTTT. Encoded protein: CASRPTWTEAFF.

The gene calls are TRBV28 and TRBJ1-2, with no clear D. V lost 6 bases to trimming and J lost 0 bases, with 11 bases between them. Germline lookup yields CDR1 MDHEN and CDR2 SYDVKM. The CDR3 is made up of 14 amino acids. CDR3 in amino acids: CASRAPGANYGYTF. The CDR3 DNA is TGTGCCAGCAGGGCTCCCGGGGCTAACTATGGCTACACCTTC.